A selection of T cell receptor beta chains follows, all from one sample in a study of blood T cell repertoires in COVID-19. TCRdb's copy holds only in-frame clones and misses some; the assay was immunoSEQ multiplex PCR. The sample consists of hundreds of thousands of clones, almost 85% of them appearing once. The source material was peripheral blood. These receptors were obtained from a human donor in a cohort sampled during active COVID-19. The conserved cysteine and the conserved F or W are not part of the CDR3 here. D genes are given only for firm matches.

v_gene	d_gene	len	CDR3aa
TRBV5-6	TRBD1	13	ASSLRDRGFTEAF
TRBV10-2	TRBD1	16	ASSEKQGIPPTNEKLF
TRBV7-2	NA	14	ASSLEQPLSTDTQY
TRBV2	TRBD1	9	ASSEWDSVT
TRBV10-1	NA	12	ASSVDRRQETQY
TRBV12-3/TRBV12-4	NA	11	ASRDSYNQPQH
TRBV12-5	NA	15	ASGPLTGTPSTDTQY
TRBV19	NA	13	ASNLDSLGNSGYT
TRBV12-5	NA	18	ASGLVNQVTGSRHTGELF
TRBV19	NA	11	ASSMGGRETQY
TRBV5-1	NA	13	ASSSGQKIGNTIY
TRBV19	NA	13	ASSVQGSANQPQH
TRBV7-2	NA	11	ASSLVGPGEQF
TRBV4-1	TRBD2	16	ASSQDGLAGRSYNEQF
TRBV27	NA	10	ASSPNSDTQY
TRBV11-2	NA	13	ASSFWVGVNTEAF
TRBV5-1	NA	11	ASSLEGSTEAF
TRBV7-8	NA	12	ASSLGRGFTGQY
TRBV6-6	TRBD1	14	ASTRDGQGTNTEAF
TRBV5-1	TRBD2	15	ASSYRLAGISTDTQY
TRBV5-1	TRBD1	16	ASKLGDRGRGMNTEAF
TRBV15	NA	12	ATSRVGREEPQH
TRBV7-9	TRBD1	11	ASIRGLDTEAF
TRBV7-2	NA	12	ASSLSGALDEQF
TRBV2	TRBD2	11	ASTRGGTDTQY
TRBV18	TRBD1	11	ASSPGQNSPLH
TRBV19	TRBD1	10	ASIGQGLGYT
TRBV7-8	TRBD1	12	ASSPQWTGLEAF
TRBV7-9	TRBD1	14	ASRSGTGGLTGELF
TRBV18	TRBD2	12	ASSPGGPLNEQF
TRBV15	NA	12	ATSRAQRNYEQY
TRBV3-1/TRBV3-2	TRBD1	15	ASSPNPDRGRPDTQY
TRBV7-3	TRBD1	13	ASSRALTGAGEQY
TRBV10-1	NA	12	ASSDTPNTGELF
TRBV19	NA	12	ASSGTGSNQPQH
TRBV29-1	NA	11	SVESLDSYEQY
TRBV12-5	NA	14	ASALAGRETNEKLF
TRBV2	NA	12	ASSSGSRNQPQH
TRBV7-3	TRBD1	11	ASSLTGDNGYT
TRBV19	NA	15	ASSMGGGVKRNQPQH
TRBV27	TRBD1	12	ASRSLDRVATQY
TRBV12-5	NA	11	ASATGLTGELF
TRBV6-5	NA	13	ASGTGGIGPYEQY
TRBV5-1	TRBD2	14	ASSPGLAGYTDTQY
TRBV10-3	TRBD1	11	AISVGGQRGYT
TRBV7-9	NA	11	ASSSQSYYGYT
TRBV19	TRBD1	10	ATGTGVQPQH
TRBV7-3	TRBD2	13	ASSQGLAEYNEQF
TRBV10-3	TRBD2	11	AISDGGEYEQY
TRBV12-3/TRBV12-4	NA	11	ASSPHHREKLF
TRBV4-1	NA	11	ASSQDMTGELF
TRBV6-5	TRBD1	14	ASSYRTGTAGDTQY